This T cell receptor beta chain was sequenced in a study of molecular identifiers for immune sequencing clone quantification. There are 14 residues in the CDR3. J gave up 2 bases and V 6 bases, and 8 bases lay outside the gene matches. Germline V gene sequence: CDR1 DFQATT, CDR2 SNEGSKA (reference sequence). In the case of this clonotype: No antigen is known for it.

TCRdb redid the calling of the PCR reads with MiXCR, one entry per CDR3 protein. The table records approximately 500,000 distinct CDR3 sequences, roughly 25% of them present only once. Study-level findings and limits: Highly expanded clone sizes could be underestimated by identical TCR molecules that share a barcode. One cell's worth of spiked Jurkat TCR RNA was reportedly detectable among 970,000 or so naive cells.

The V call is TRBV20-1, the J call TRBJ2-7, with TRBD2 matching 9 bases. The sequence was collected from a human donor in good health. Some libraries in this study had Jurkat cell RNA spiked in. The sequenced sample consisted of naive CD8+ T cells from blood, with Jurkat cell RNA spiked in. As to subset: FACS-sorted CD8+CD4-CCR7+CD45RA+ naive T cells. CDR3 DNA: TGCAGTGCCACCCCGGGACTAGCCGCCTACGAGCAGTACTTC. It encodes CSATPGLAAYEQYF.